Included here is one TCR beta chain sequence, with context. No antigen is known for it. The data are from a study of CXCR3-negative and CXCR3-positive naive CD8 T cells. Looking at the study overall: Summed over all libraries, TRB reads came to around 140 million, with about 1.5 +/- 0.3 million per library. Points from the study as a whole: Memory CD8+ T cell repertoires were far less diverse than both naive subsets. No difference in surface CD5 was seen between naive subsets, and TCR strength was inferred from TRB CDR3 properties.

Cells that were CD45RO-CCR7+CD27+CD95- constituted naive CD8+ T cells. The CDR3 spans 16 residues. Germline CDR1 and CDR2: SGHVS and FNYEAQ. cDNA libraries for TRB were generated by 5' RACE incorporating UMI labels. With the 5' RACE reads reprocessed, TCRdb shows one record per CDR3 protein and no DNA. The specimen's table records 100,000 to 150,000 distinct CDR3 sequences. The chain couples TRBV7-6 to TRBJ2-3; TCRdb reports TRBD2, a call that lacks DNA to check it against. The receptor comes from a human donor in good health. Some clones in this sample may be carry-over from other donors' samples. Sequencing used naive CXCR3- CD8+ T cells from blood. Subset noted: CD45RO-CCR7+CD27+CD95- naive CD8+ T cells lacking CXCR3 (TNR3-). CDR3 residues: CASRPGTSGGIHTQYF.